This T cell receptor beta chain was obtained from a study of T cell repertoires in cytomegalovirus infection. Overall study context: Peptides in the study included HLA-C-restricted and HLA-B-restricted CMV epitopes. Findings and limits, study-wide: Dominating the ex vivo response were TCR beta clonotypes that were CMV-specific and HLA-C-restricted. Pooled public TCR beta family frequency picked out CMV carriers with the relevant HLA.

Concerning this clonotype: The antigen is not known.

Germline V CDR1 and CDR2: SGHNT, YYREEE (reference sequence). The ends were cut back, 5 bases at V and 0 bases at J, with 11 bases in the middle. CDR3 size: 14 residues. Using its own MiXCR run on the reads, TCRdb lists one record per CDR3 protein. This repertoire shows some 920,000 distinct CDR3 sequences, less than 35% found once; its top ten account for over 13%. J is TRBJ1-2 and V is TRBV5-4, with D possibly TRBD1 on 5 matching bases. The origin of this receptor is a human donor in good health (CMV status not recorded). Some clones in this sample may be carry-over from other donors' samples. The specimen was cultured CD8+ T cells from PBMCs, collected from culture after CMV antigen stimulation. The CDR3 here is CASRPDSPNYGYTF. The DNA of the CDR3 is TGTGCCAGCAGACCCGACAGTCCTAACTATGGCTACACCTTC.